Presented here are 17 T cell receptor beta chains from one specimen sequenced in a study of technical replicates of blood from several donors. Repertoires were generated with immunoSEQ multiplex PCR, while TCRdb's copy carries only in-frame clones and drops some. The sample lists tens of thousands of clones; 80% to 95% were seen once. The sequenced sample was T cells isolated from PBMCs. Every receptor here comes from a human donor in good health.

Regarding this clone: Other nucleotide sequences from this sample produce the same CDR3. The chain joins TRBV6-1 to TRBJ2-7, with 8 bases that match TRBD1. CDR1 and CDR2 (germline): MNHNS, SASEGT. V was clipped by 5 bases and J by 1 base; unmatched bases: 4. This CDR3 has 14 residues. The CDR3 DNA is TGTGCCAGCAGTCTCCGGGACAGGTCCTACGAGCAGTACTTC. This codes for CASSLRDRSYEQYF.

The chain links TRBV28 to TRBJ2-2, with 7 positions matching TRBD1. Germline CDR1 MDHEN, CDR2 SYDVKM. Germline trimming cut 1 base from V and 3 bases from J; bases unmatched to any gene: 2. The CDR3 is 15 residues long. The CDR3 spells CASSLLGGDTGELFF. In nucleotides, the CDR3 is TGTGCCAGCAGTTTATTAGGGGGCGACACCGGGGAGCTGTTTTTT.

The CDR3 DNA sequence: TGTGCCAGCAGTTTATGGACAAGCTCCTACAATGAGCAGTTCTTC. Translation gives CASSLWTSSYNEQFF. This chain links TRBV27 with TRBJ2-1, with D maybe TRBD1 (5 bases). The CDR3 extends over 15 amino acids. The ends were cut back, 1 base at V and 0 bases at J, with 7 bases in the middle. CDR1 and CDR2 (germline): MNHEY, SMNVEV (reference sequence).

V gene TRBV7-6 combines with J gene TRBJ1-1; a weak D match, TRBD1 (6 bases). V lost 1 base, J lost 0 bases, and 9 bases lay in between. The CDR3 sequence is 15 residues long. Germline CDR1 reads SGHVS; CDR2 reads FNYEAQ. The CDR3 here is CASSLGRGMNTEAFF. CDR3 DNA sequence: TGTGCCAGCAGCTTAGGCAGGGGCATGAACACTGAAGCTTTCTTT.

The CDR3 DNA is TGCAGCCCCACCCCCCGTTTGAAAGCTAAAAACACAGATACGCAGTATTTT. Translated: CSPTPRLKAKNTDTQYF. V usage is TRBV29-1 and J usage is TRBJ2-3; unclear D gene. Germline CDR1 SQVTM, CDR2 ANQGSEA. V was trimmed by 8 bases and J by 2 bases, leaving 26 bases between them. The length of the CDR3 is 17 residues.

The chain links TRBV5-4 to TRBJ1-4; no clear D. The CDR3 runs 15 residues. Trimming stripped 3 bases from V and 8 bases from J, with 17 bases between. Germline CDR1 and CDR2: SGHNT and YYREEE (reference sequence). Written as DNA, the CDR3 is TGTGCCAGCAGCTCACCGGGAGGGATCGAGGAAAAACTGTTTTTT. It is translated as CASSSPGGIEEKLFF.

This clone was seen a few times. The chain employs TRBV19 and TRBJ2-7; D not resolved. Deletions cut 0 bases from V and 3 bases from J, with 9 bases between. Per germline, CDR1 LNHDA and CDR2 SQIVND (reference sequence). The CDR3 loop spans 14 amino acids. The CDR3 DNA reads as TGTGCCAGTAGTATAGACGCGACACGCTACGAGCAGTACTTC. It specifies CASSIDATRYEQYF.

The V gene is TRBV7-2, the J gene TRBJ1-5; 8 bases line up with TRBD1. The germline CDR1 and CDR2 sequences are SGHTA and FQGNSA. The CDR3 runs to 13 residues. Losses at the gene ends were 5 bases for V and 6 bases for J; bases not matched to a gene: 3. The CDR3 spells CASSQGARQPQHF. CDR3 coding DNA: TGTGCCAGCAGCCAGGGGGCACGTCAGCCCCAGCATTTT. Full variable domain (missing parts from reference TRBV7-2 and TRBJ1-5): GAGVSQSPSNKVTEKGKDVELRCDPISGHTALYWYRQSLGQGLEFLIYFQGNSAPDKSGLPSDRFSAERTGGSVSTLTIQRTQQEDSAVYLCASSQGARQPQHFGDGTRLSIL.

The chain is built from TRBV5-8 and TRBJ2-7; no clear D. The CDR3 consists of 11 residues. V lost 3 bases, J lost 2 bases, and 3 bases lay in between. CDR1 is SGHTS, CDR2 YDEGEE, per germline. CDR3 DNA sequence: TGTGCCAGCAGCTCCACCTACGAGCAGTACTTC. This translates into CASSSTYEQYF.

V gene TRBV18 combines with J gene TRBJ2-7; 8 bases map to TRBD2. The CDR3 is made up of 15 amino acids. Looked up from germline, CDR1 is KGHSH and CDR2 is LQKENI. V shed 1 base, J shed 4 bases, and the junction held 6 bases outside the gene matches. CDR3 sequence reads: CASSPRAGGEYEQYF. CDR3 DNA: TGTGCCAGCTCACCACGTGCGGGAGGAGAGTACGAGCAGTACTTC.

The chain's CDR3 is CASSYSIREPDTQYF. The CDR3 nucleotides are TGTGCCAGCAGTTACTCGATTCGGGAACCAGATACGCAGTATTTT. V and J are TRBV6-6 and TRBJ2-3, with D possibly being TRBD2 (5 bases). The CDR3 is 15 residues long. V was clipped by 0 bases and J by 4 bases, with 11 bases between them. Looked up from germline, CDR1 is MNHNY and CDR2 is SVGAGI (reference sequence).

V usage is TRBV4-1 and J usage is TRBJ1-2; possibly TRBD1 for D (6 bases). CDR3 length: 15 residues. Germline V gene sequence: CDR1 MGHRA, CDR2 YSYEKL. Trimming shortened V by 1 base and J by 3 bases, and 12 bases separated the two germline ends. CDR3 sequence reads: CASSQVGGGDYGYTF. The CDR3 bases are TGCGCCAGCAGCCAAGTCGGAGGGGGGGACTATGGCTACACCTTC.

This clone occurred once. This chain connects TRBV11-3 to TRBJ1-1, with TRBD1 identical over 8 bases. The length of the CDR3 is 19 residues. CDR1 and CDR2 from the germline V gene are SGHNT and YENEEA. The trim removed 3 bases at V and 0 bases at J, leaving 15 bases unmatched. The CDR3 DNA reads TGTGCCAGCAGCTTTGGACAGGGATTTCGGGTGACCATGAACACTGAAGCTTTCTTT. This translates into CASSFGQGFRVTMNTEAFF.

V is TRBV5-4 and J is TRBJ1-4; 7 bases match TRBD1. The ends lost 3 bases at V and 5 bases at J; junction bases unmatched: 4. Looked up from germline, CDR1 is SGHNT and CDR2 is YYREEE (reference sequence). The CDR3 is 14 amino acids. In nucleotides, the CDR3 is TGTGCCAGCAGCTCCGGGACAGAGAATGAAAAACTGTTTTTT. This sequence encodes CASSSGTENEKLFF.

This clone occurred once. The CDR3: CAWPGQGYGYTF. In DNA form, the CDR3 reads TGTGCCTGGCCTGGACAGGGCTATGGCTACACCTTC. The chain has TRBV30 and TRBJ1-2, with 8 bases lining up with TRBD1. Trimming cost V 5 bases and J 4 bases; bases outside gene matches: 3. The CDR3 is 12 residues long. Germline V gene data show CDR1 as GTSNPN and CDR2 as SVGIG (reference sequence).

The rearrangement links TRBV9 to TRBJ2-3; the D is unclear. The CDR3 has 14 residues. The germline V gene encodes CDR1 SGDLS and CDR2 YYNGEE. Trimming took 3 bases from V and 5 from J, leaving 13 bases between them. The CDR3 spells CASSEMIRGDTQYF. As DNA, the CDR3 is TGTGCCAGCAGCGAGATGATCAGAGGAGATACGCAGTATTTT.

The J gene is TRBJ2-3, the V gene TRBV5-4; 12 bases agree with TRBD2. Germline CDR1 and CDR2: SGHNT and YYREEE (reference sequence). Germline trimming cut 4 bases from V and 6 bases from J; bases unmatched to any gene: 12. This CDR3 has 17 residues. In DNA, the CDR3 is TGTGCCAGCAGCGCTTCTCAACTAGCGGGGGGATCTGATACGCAGTATTTT. Translated, it gives CASSASQLAGGSDTQYF. The variable domain in full, with the rest retrieved from reference TRBV5-4 and TRBJ2-3, is ETGVTQSPTHLIKTRGQQVTLRCSSQSGHNTVSWYQQALGQGPQFIFQYYREEENGRGNFPPRFSGLQFPNYSSELNVNALELDDSALYLCASSASQLAGGSDTQYFGPGTRLTVL.